This is a list of T cell receptor beta chains from one sample in a study of shared clonotypes between healthy human individuals. Generated by immunoSEQ multiplex PCR, the TCRdb table keeps only in-frame clones and is missing some. The sample consists of around 1.5 million clones, nearly 99% of them appearing once. Sequencing was carried out using naive CD4+ T cells sorted from blood. Receptors were obtained from a young man in good health. CDR3s include the opening cysteine and the closing phenylalanine or tryptophan. The order of the fields is V gene, J gene, clone size, D gene, CDR3 DNA, CDR3 protein. A D gene is named only where the DNA matches it firmly. For some rows the clone size is stated as once, few or many, or as a class when expanded; others skip it.

TRBV11-2	TRBJ1-5	.	.	TGTGCCAGCAGCGCCCATTTGGGTCAGCCCCAGCATTTT	CASSAHLGQPQHF
TRBV10-3	TRBJ1-5	.	.	TGTGCCATCAGTGAGGTGCGGGAGGGACGGCCCCAGCATTTT	CAISEVREGRPQHF
TRBV28	TRBJ2-1	.	.	TGTGCCAGCAGCCCTCGAACTGGAAACAATGAGCAGTTCTTC	CASSPRTGNNEQFF
TRBV5-1	TRBJ2-5	.	.	TGCGCCAGCAGCCTGGACAGCCAAGAGACCCAGTACTTC	CASSLDSQETQYF
TRBV18	TRBJ1-1	.	TRBD1	TGTGCCAGCTCACCACTTAACTTCGCGAGGGACAGGGGTCACACTGAAGCTTTCTTT	CASSPLNFARDRGHTEAFF
TRBV7-2	TRBJ2-5	.	.	TGTGCCAGCAGTCCCCAAGAGACCCAGTACTTC	CASSPQETQYF
TRBV7-8	TRBJ2-3	.	.	TGTGCCAGCAGCCTTTCCACAGATACGCAGTATTTT	CASSLSTDTQYF
TRBV19	TRBJ1-5	.	.	TGTGCCAGTAGTATAGTTCAGGGTGGGATAGGTCAGCCCCAGCATTTT	CASSIVQGGIGQPQHF
TRBV10-1	TRBJ1-5	.	.	TGCGCCGAGAATCAGCCCCAGCATTTT	CAENQPQHF
TRBV7-2	TRBJ2-4	.	.	TGTGCCAGCAGCCCTCTAGAGCGGAAGGTCGCCAAAAACATTCAGTACTTC	CASSPLERKVAKNIQYF
TRBV30	TRBJ2-1	.	TRBD1	TGTGCCTGGAACCCCCGGACAGGGTGGAATGAGCAGTTCTTC	CAWNPRTGWNEQFF
TRBV28	TRBJ1-5	.	.	TGTGCCAGCCAAGAACCTCTCCCAAATCAGCCCCAGCATTTT	CASQEPLPNQPQHF
TRBV27	TRBJ2-7	.	TRBD1	TGTGCCAGCAGTCCAGGACAGGGTCGCTCCTACGAGCAGTACTTC	CASSPGQGRSYEQYF
TRBV18	TRBJ2-7	.	TRBD2	TGTGCCAGCTCACCGTCGAGACTAGCGGGGCGGACGACCTACGAGCAGTACTTC	CASSPSRLAGRTTYEQYF
TRBV7-2	TRBJ1-4	.	.	TGTGCCAGCAGCCGGGGACTAGCGGGAGGGGATGAAAAACTGTTTTTT	CASSRGLAGGDEKLFF
TRBV11-3	TRBJ2-7	.	.	TGTGCCAGCAGCTTAGATAGCAGCGAGCAGTACTTC	CASSLDSSEQYF
TRBV5-1	TRBJ2-3	once	TRBD1	TGCGCCAGCAGCTTGGTGGCAGGGGGAAGTGGAACAGATACGCAGTATTTT	CASSLVAGGSGTDTQYF